This entry lists 26 T cell receptor beta chains sequenced from one sample in a study of regulatory T cells in long-lasting Graves disease. Time point in this sample: persistent/refractory GD, antithyroid drugs over 5 years with positive TRAb. From PBMCs, RNA was extracted and then used to make the TCR library. According to the study, TCR beta libraries were built with iRepertoire HTBI primers and CDR3-region Arm-PCR. TCRdb called the multiplex PCR reads again in MiXCR, with one record for every CDR3 protein. This table holds fewer than 600,000 distinct CDR3 sequences, 20% to 25% found once. Here the sequenced sample was peripheral blood mononuclear cells (PBMCs), taken when the disease was refractory, from a patient treated with antithyroid drugs. These receptors all come from a female donor with Graves disease.

This clonotype showed up many times. V gene TRBV5-6 combines with J gene TRBJ1-2; D uncertain. CDR3 length: 15 amino acids. Germline V gene lookup returns CDR1 SGHDT and CDR2 YYEEEE. Trimming left V 1 base short and J 8 bases short, with 18 bases between. The CDR3 nucleotides read TGTGCCAGCAGCTTGACCTGGCAGGTCTCGAACGGCTACACCTTC. Residues: CASSLTWQVSNGYTF.

This clonotype was counted at least ten times. This chain joins TRBV2 and TRBJ2-5; possible D gene TRBD2, 6 bases. The CDR3 is 11 amino acids. Per germline, CDR1 SNHLY and CDR2 FYNNEI. Trimming stripped 7 bases from V and 5 bases from J, with 8 bases between. In DNA, the CDR3 is TGTGCCAGCACGGAGGGGGAGACCCAGTACTTC. Residues: CASTEGETQYF. The whole variable domain, remainder taken from reference TRBV2 and TRBJ2-5, is EPEVTQTPSHQVTQMGQEVILRCVPISNHLYFYWYRQILGQKVEFLVSFYNNEISEKSEIFDDQFSVERPDGSNFTLKIRSTKLEDSAMYFCASTEGETQYFGPGTRLLVL.

This clonotype was seen only once. V is TRBV6-1 and J is TRBJ2-1; 13 bases fit TRBD2. Trimming removed 6 bases from V and 9 bases from J; junction bases left unmatched: 17. The CDR3 extends over 18 amino acids. Germline assignment: CDR1 MNHNS and CDR2 SASEGT. Written as DNA, the CDR3 is TGTGCCAGCAGCCGAAACACCGGGACTAGCGGGACAATTCGTGAGCAGTTCTTC. Translating gives CASSRNTGTSGTIREQFF.

This clonotype was detected many times. V is TRBV7-2 and J is TRBJ2-7; 10 bases agree with TRBD1. The CDR3 loop spans 16 amino acids. Germline lookup yields CDR1 SGHTA and CDR2 FQGNSA. The J segment lost 2 bases and the V segment lost 4 bases, leaving 8 bases of the junction unmatched. The CDR3 sequence is CASSSQGTGATYEQYF. CDR3 DNA: TGTGCCAGCAGCTCACAAGGGACAGGGGCCACCTACGAGCAGTACTTC. Filled out from reference TRBV7-2 and TRBJ2-7, the complete variable domain reads GAGVSQSPSNKVTEKGKDVELRCDPISGHTALYWYRQSLGQGLEFLIYFQGNSAPDKSGLPSDRFSAERTGGSVSTLTIQRTQQEDSAVYLCASSSQGTGATYEQYFGPGTRLTVT.

This clonotype was seen a few times. The CDR3 is CASSLAPRGPQHF. The CDR3 nucleotides are TGTGCCAGCAGTTTAGCGCCTCGGGGGCCCCAGCATTTT. The V call is TRBV12-3 or TRBV12-4, the J call TRBJ1-5; D unresolved. The germline V and J ends were trimmed by 0 bases and 9 bases, with 9 bases remaining between them. This CDR3 region has 13 residues.

This clonotype occurred a few times. The V call is TRBV19, the J call TRBJ2-4; TRBD2 matches 13 bases. CDR1 and CDR2 from the germline V gene are LNHDA and SQIVND (reference sequence). The junction had 10 bases not matched to a gene; V was cut back by 5 bases and J by 0 bases. This CDR3 has 19 residues. CDR3 DNA: TGTGCCAGTAGTGTCACTAGCGGGGGGGCCAGCAGAGCCAAAAACATTCAGTACTTC. Protein sequence: CASSVTSGGASRAKNIQYF. Looking up the rest from reference TRBV19 and TRBJ2-4 gives the full variable domain: DGGITQSPKYLFRKEGQNVTLSCEQNLNHDAMYWYRQDPGQGLRLIYYSQIVNDFQKGDIAEGYSVSREKKESFPLTVTSAQKNPTAFYLCASSVTSGGASRAKNIQYFGAGTRLSVL.

Many counts were recorded for this clonotype. J is TRBJ2-7 and V is TRBV7-2, with TRBD2 identical over 7 bases. CDR3 length equals 14 residues. CDR1 is SGHTA and CDR2 is FQGNSA in the germline V gene. With 4 bases clipped from V and 3 bases from J, the junction kept 6 bases outside the gene matches. DNA of the CDR3: TGTGCCAGCAGCTCCGGGACTACCCGCTACGAGCAGTACTTC. This encodes CASSSGTTRYEQYF.

This clonotype came up many times. The V call is TRBV2, the J call TRBJ2-2; tentative D call: TRBD1 (5 bases). Trimming cost V 3 bases and J 6 bases, with 11 bases left between them. This CDR3 has 14 amino acids. CDR1 SNHLY and CDR2 FYNNEI come from the germline V gene. The CDR3 is CASSDPGFAGELFF. CDR3 nucleotides: TGTGCCAGCAGTGATCCAGGGTTTGCCGGGGAGCTGTTTTTT.

This clonotype occurred many times. The J gene is TRBJ2-7, the V gene TRBV6-5; D not certain. CDR1 and CDR2 (germline): MNHEY, SVGAGI. This CDR3 spans 14 amino acids. Trimming took 2 bases from V and 1 from J, leaving 9 bases between them. CDR3 sequence reads: CASSYLSVSYEQYF. CDR3 in DNA: TGTGCCAGCAGTTACCTCTCGGTATCCTACGAGCAGTACTTC.

This clonotype was observed at least ten times. The chain uses TRBV28 and TRBJ2-2; D is unresolved. Trimming took 2 bases from V and 7 from J, leaving 14 bases between them. CDR1 and CDR2 (germline): MDHEN, SYDVKM. The CDR3 totals 15 residues. In DNA, the CDR3 is TGTGCCAGCAGTTTAGTTCGAGGCCGATACGGGGAGCTGTTTTTT. It yields the protein CASSLVRGRYGELFF. The whole variable domain, filled in from reference TRBV28 and TRBJ2-2, reads DVKVTQSSRYLVKRTGEKVFLECVQDMDHENMFWYRQDPGLGLRLIYFSYDVKMKEKGDIPEGYSVSREKKERFSLILESASTNQTSMYLCASSLVRGRYGELFFGEGSRLTVL.

This clonotype appeared a few times. The chain links TRBV12-3 or TRBV12-4 to TRBJ2-6; tentatively, D is TRBD2 (5 bases). V lost 2 bases, J lost 0 bases, and 17 bases lay in between. This CDR3 is 19 amino acids long. In nucleotides, the CDR3 is TGTGCCAGCAGTTTAATCCGGCAACATGGGAGCTCTGGGGCCAACGTCCTGACTTTC. Translated, it gives CASSLIRQHGSSGANVLTF.

This clonotype showed up many times. This chain uses TRBV6-1 with TRBJ2-2; tentative D call: TRBD2 (5 bases). This CDR3 comprises 17 residues. Trimming took 7 bases from V and 5 from J, leaving 23 bases between them. Germline CDR1 reads MNHNS; CDR2 reads SASEGT. The CDR3 loop is CASTPRRRGSATGELFF. The CDR3, as DNA: TGTGCCAGCACCCCGCGTCGGCGAGGGTCAGCGACCGGGGAGCTGTTTTTT.

This clonotype was seen only a few times. The V and J genes are TRBV7-2 and TRBJ1-5; no firm D call. This CDR3 is built from 15 residues. Germline-derived CDR1 and CDR2 are SGHTA and FQGNSA. Trimming removed 1 base from V and 2 bases from J, with 9 bases in between. The CDR3 DNA reads TGTGCCAGCAGCTTAGTTAGGGAGGGCAATCAGCCCCAGCATTTT. This sequence encodes CASSLVREGNQPQHF.

This sequence joins TRBV5-1 and TRBJ2-7; possibly TRBD1 for D (5 bases). CDR3 size: 16 residues. V lost 0 bases to trimming and J lost 2 bases, with 15 bases between them. In germline, CDR1 is SGHRS, CDR2 YFSETQ. The CDR3 loop is CASSLGTGDRAYEQYF. The DNA for the CDR3 is TGCGCCAGCAGCTTGGGAACAGGAGATCGAGCCTACGAGCAGTACTTC.

The table lists this clonotype with many counts. V gene TRBV2 combines with J gene TRBJ2-7; D unresolved. Germline values: CDR1 SNHLY, CDR2 FYNNEI. Trimming pared 1 base from V and 0 bases from J, leaving 7 bases between. The CDR3 runs to 14 residues. CDR3 DNA: TGTGCCAGCAGTGAAGGGGGTCTCTCCTACGAGCAGTACTTC. Its protein is CASSEGGLSYEQYF.

This clonotype was counted a few times. The chain has TRBV12-3 or TRBV12-4 and TRBJ1-4; the D gene is possibly TRBD1 (5 bases). V lost 6 bases and J 3 bases, leaving 8 bases between the germline ends. The CDR3 has 13 amino acids. CDR3 DNA sequence: TGTGCCAGCAGAGTAGGGGCTAATGAAAAACTGTTTTTT. Translation: CASRVGANEKLFF.

This chain uses TRBV12-5 with TRBJ2-3; the D is unclear. CDR3 length: 13 residues. V was clipped by 3 bases and J by 0 bases, with 4 bases between them. Germline assignment: CDR1 LGHNT and CDR2 FRNRAP. The CDR3 bases are TGTGCTAGTGGTTTCGGCAGCACAGATACGCAGTATTTT. The encoded protein is CASGFGSTDTQYF.

As to this clonotype: A much larger clone differs by one base, so this may be a read error. The chain carries TRBV6-2 or TRBV6-3 and TRBJ2-4; D gene ambiguous. The J call may be in error: the DNA end matches TRBJ1-2 better. The CDR3 has 13 amino acids. CDR1 is MNHEY and CDR2 is SVGEGT in the germline V gene. The CDR3 region has the DNA TGTGCCAGCAGCGATTGGGGAGGCTATGGCTACACCTTC. Amino acid sequence: CASSDWGGYGYTF.

At least ten counts were recorded for this clonotype. V is TRBV11-2 and J is TRBJ1-1; D not certain. V lost 2 bases, J lost 10 bases, and 8 bases lay in between. Germline-derived CDR1 and CDR2 are SGHAT and FQNNGV. The CDR3 spans 11 residues. Written as DNA, the CDR3 is TGTGCCAGCAGCTTATTATATGGAGCTTTCTTT. It encodes CASSLLYGAFF.

The CDR3 protein is CASSSPGIGQVLTF. CDR3 coding DNA: TGTGCCAGCAGCTCCCCAGGAATCGGGCAGGTCCTGACTTTC. V and J are TRBV7-3 and TRBJ2-6; no definite D call. This CDR3 is 14 amino acids long. The V and J ends lost 4 bases and 13 bases respectively, with 17 bases between them. Per the germline V gene, CDR1 is SGHTA and CDR2 is FQGTGA.

This clonotype was counted only a few times. The chain uses TRBV28 and TRBJ1-5; 7 bases match TRBD1. Germline lookup yields CDR1 MDHEN and CDR2 SYDVKM. This CDR3 region has 19 residues. V was pared by 4 bases and J by 0 bases, with 15 bases of the junction left unmatched. The CDR3 nucleotides are TGTGCCAGCAGTTCGCTCCAAGGGGGCGTAGGGAATAGCAATCAGCCCCAGCATTTT. Translated: CASSSLQGGVGNSNQPQHF.

This clonotype was observed many times. V usage is TRBV29-1 and J usage is TRBJ1-1; 7 nucleotides align to TRBD1. CDR3 length: 11 residues. The germline gives CDR1 SQVTM, CDR2 ANQGSEA. Trimming at V came to 6 bases and at J to 4 bases, leaving 2 bases not matched to a gene. CDR3 coding DNA: TGCAGCGTGACAGGGTTCACTGAAGCTTTCTTT. This encodes CSVTGFTEAFF.

This clonotype was recorded at least ten times. The chain employs TRBV2 and TRBJ1-6; D uncertain. This CDR3 has 15 amino acids. V lost 4 bases and J lost 0, with 7 bases in between. From germline, CDR1 is SNHLY and CDR2 FYNNEI. This CDR3 reads CASSVKGSYNSPLHF. DNA for the CDR3: TGTGCCAGCAGTGTGAAGGGCTCCTATAATTCACCCCTCCACTTT.

In this sample, this clonotype turned up many times. V gene TRBV12-3 or TRBV12-4 combines with J gene TRBJ2-5, with 14 bases matching TRBD2. The CDR3 sequence is 16 residues long. Germline trimming cut 5 bases from V and 2 bases from J; bases unmatched to any gene: 4. In nucleotides, the CDR3 is TGTGCCAGCAGTACTGGGACTAGCGGGGGACAAGAGACCCAGTACTTC. The encoded protein is CASSTGTSGGQETQYF.

The table lists this clonotype with a few counts. CDR3 DNA sequence: TGTGCCAGCAGCCACCGAGGGGGGCACGAGCAGTACTTC. Protein sequence: CASSHRGGHEQYF. The J gene is TRBJ2-7, the V gene TRBV7-6; D may correspond to TRBD1 or TRBD2 (6 bases each). This CDR3 has 13 amino acids. The germline CDR1 and CDR2 sequences are SGHVS and FNYEAQ. The germline V and J ends were trimmed by 5 bases and 5 bases, with 13 bases remaining between them.

This clonotype appeared many times. The chain employs TRBV12-3 or TRBV12-4 and TRBJ1-2, with TRBD1 matching 9 bases. With 3 bases clipped from V and 8 bases from J, the junction kept 4 bases outside the gene matches. CDR3 length equals 13 residues. As DNA, the CDR3 is TGTGCCAGCAGTTTGAACAGGGGGCTCGGCTACACCTTC. Its protein is CASSLNRGLGYTF.